This T cell receptor (beta chain) was obtained from a study of human T cells and chemical hapten exposure. The length of the CDR3 is 16 residues. This clonotype appeared a few times. TCRdb reprocessed the RACE reads with MiXCR, giving one entry per CDR3 protein. Of 80,000 to 100,000 distinct CDR3 sequences listed, approximately 10% are singletons. Noted time point: patch test 3, about 24 weeks after DPC sensitization. Documented treatment: therapeutic diphenylcyclopropenone sensitization with weekly scalp DPC. The chain employs TRBV21-1 and TRBJ2-5; TRBD1 is taken as the D call from the table, unchecked against the DNA. TRBV21-1 is deemed a pseudogene. Sequencing used whole blood, obtained in connection with sensitization to the hapten diphenylcyclopropenone (DPC). The receptor's source is a woman in her 50s with alopecia areata. Some clones in this sample may be carry-over from other donors' samples. The CDR3 sequence: CASSIDRATYQETQYF. The CDR3 coding sequence is TGTGCCAGCAGCATTGACAGGGCGACGTACCAAGAGACCCAGTACTTC.